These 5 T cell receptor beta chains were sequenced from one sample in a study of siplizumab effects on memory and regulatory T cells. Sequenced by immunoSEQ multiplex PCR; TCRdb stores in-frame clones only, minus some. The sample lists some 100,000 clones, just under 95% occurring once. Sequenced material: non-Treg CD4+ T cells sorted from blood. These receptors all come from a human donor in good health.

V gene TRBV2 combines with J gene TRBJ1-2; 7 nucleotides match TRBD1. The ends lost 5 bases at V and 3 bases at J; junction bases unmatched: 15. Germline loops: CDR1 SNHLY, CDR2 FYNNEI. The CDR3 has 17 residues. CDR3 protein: CASSKRSGGGGDYGYTF. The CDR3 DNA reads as TGTGCCAGCAGTAAACGGTCAGGGGGTGGGGGGGACTATGGCTACACCTTC.

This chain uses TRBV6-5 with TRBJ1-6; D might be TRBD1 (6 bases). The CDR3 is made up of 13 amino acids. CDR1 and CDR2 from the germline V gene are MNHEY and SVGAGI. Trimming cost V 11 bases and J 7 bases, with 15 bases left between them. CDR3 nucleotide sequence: TGTGCCGCGGGCAGGACAGAAAATTCACCCCTCCACTTT. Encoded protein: CAAGRTENSPLHF.

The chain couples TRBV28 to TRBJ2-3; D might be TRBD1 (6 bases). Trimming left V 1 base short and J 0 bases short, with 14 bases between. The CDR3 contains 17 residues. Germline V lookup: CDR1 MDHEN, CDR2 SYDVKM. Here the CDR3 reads CASSLFTPQGSTDTQYF. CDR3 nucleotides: TGTGCCAGCAGTTTATTCACCCCTCAGGGGAGCACAGATACGCAGTATTTT.

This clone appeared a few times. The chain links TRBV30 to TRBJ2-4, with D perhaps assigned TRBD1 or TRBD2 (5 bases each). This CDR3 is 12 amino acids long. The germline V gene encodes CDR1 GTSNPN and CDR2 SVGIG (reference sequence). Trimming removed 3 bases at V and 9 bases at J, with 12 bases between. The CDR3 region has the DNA TGTGCCTGGAGGGTAGAGGGGACCATTCAGTACTTC. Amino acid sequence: CAWRVEGTIQYF.

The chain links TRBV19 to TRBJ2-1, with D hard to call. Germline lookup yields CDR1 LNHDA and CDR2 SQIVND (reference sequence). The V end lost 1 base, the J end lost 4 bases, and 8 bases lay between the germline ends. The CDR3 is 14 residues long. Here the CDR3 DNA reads TGTGCCAGTAGTATAGCCCAGTTATACAATGAGCAGTTCTTC. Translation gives CASSIAQLYNEQFF. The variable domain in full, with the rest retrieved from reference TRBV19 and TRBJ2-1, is DGGITQSPKYLFRKEGQNVTLSCEQNLNHDAMYWYRQDPGQGLRLIYYSQIVNDFQKGDIAEGYSVSREKKESFPLTVTSAQKNPTAFYLCASSIAQLYNEQFFGPGTRLTVL.